The T cell receptor (beta chain) described here comes from a study of low-dose radiotherapy and immunotherapy resistance in tumors. Germline-derived CDR1 and CDR2 are SQVTM and ANQGSEA. V was clipped by 0 bases and J by 4 bases, with 15 bases between them. This CDR3 is 15 amino acids long. cDNA synthesis used a TRAV/TRBV-specific primer set for both chains. TCRs were amplified for roughly 22 PCR cycles with a constant-region primer and V-primer adapter. Isolated mRNA underwent amplification via in vitro transcription. TCRdb ran MiXCR on the reads and lists one entry per CDR3 protein. The sample includes about 35,000 distinct CDR3 sequences, less than 25% of them seen just once. Time point specified: after trial treatment. Noted treatment: LDRT plus nivolumab, ipilimumab, low-dose cyclophosphamide and aspirin (RACIN trial). The treatment that donors received included nivolumab, ipilimumab, aspirin, low-dose cyclophosphamide and low-dose radiotherapy.

This clonotype was seen a handful of times. This receptor was identified in a female donor with ovarian cancer. This chain joins TRBV29-1 and TRBJ2-5; no firm D call. This material consisted of PBMCs, taken after low-dose radiotherapy plus immunotherapy. The CDR3 sequence is CSVEDGITVGETQYF. The CDR3 nucleotides read TGCAGCGTTGAAGATGGTATTACAGTTGGAGAGACCCAGTACTTC.